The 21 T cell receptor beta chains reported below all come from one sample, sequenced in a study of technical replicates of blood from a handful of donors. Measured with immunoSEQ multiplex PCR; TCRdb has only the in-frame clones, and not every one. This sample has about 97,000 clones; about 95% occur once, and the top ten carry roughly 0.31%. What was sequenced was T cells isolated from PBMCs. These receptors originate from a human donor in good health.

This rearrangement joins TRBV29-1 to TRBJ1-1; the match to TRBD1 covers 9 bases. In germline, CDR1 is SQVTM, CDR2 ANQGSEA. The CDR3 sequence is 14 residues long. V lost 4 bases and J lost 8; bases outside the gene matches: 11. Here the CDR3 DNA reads TGCAGCGTTGTAGGGACAGGGTCTTTGGGAGAAGCTTTCTTT. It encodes CSVVGTGSLGEAFF.

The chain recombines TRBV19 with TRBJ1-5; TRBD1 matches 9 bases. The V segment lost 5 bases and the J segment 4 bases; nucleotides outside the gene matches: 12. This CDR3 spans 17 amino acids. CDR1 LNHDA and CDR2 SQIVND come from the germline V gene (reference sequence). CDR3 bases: TGTGCCAGTAGTTCTCGGGACAGGGAGATAAATAATCAGCCCCAGCATTTT. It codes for CASSSRDREINNQPQHF.

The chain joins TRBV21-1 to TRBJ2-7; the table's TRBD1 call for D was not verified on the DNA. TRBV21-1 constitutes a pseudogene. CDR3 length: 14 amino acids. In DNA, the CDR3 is TGTGCCAGCAGCAATTGGTGGCAGAACTACGAGCAGTACTTC. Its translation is CASSNWWQNYEQYF.

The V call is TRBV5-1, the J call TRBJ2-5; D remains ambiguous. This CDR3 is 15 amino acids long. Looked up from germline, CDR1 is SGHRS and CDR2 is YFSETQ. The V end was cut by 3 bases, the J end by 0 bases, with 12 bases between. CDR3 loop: CASSWQHNNQETQYF. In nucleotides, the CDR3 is TGCGCCAGCAGCTGGCAACACAACAACCAAGAGACCCAGTACTTC.

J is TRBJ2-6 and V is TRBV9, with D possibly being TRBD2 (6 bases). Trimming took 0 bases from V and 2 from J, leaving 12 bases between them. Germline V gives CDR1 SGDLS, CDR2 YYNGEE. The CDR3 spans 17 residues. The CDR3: CASSVALAKPGANVLTF. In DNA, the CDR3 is TGTGCCAGCAGCGTAGCGCTAGCGAAGCCTGGGGCCAACGTCCTGACTTTC.

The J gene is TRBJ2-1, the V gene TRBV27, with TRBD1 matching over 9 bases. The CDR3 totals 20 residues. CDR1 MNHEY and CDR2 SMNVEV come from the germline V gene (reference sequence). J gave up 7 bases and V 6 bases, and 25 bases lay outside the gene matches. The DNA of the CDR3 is TGTGCCAGCAGCCCCTTTACCACCGGAAGTTTAGGGACAGGGAATAATGAGCAGTTCTTC. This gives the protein CASSPFTTGSLGTGNNEQFF.

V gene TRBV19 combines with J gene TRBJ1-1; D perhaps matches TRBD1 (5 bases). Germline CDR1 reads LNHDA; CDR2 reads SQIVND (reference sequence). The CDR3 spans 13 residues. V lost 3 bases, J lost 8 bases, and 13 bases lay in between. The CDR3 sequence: CASSIRGVLEAFF. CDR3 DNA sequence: TGTGCCAGTAGTATCCGGGGGGTATTAGAAGCTTTCTTT.

For the CDR3, the DNA is TGTGCCAGCAGTGAAGGCAGGGGGCTATACAATGAGCAGTTCTTC. Residues: CASSEGRGLYNEQFF. The chain couples TRBV6-1 to TRBJ2-1; TRBD1 agrees at 8 bases. The length of the CDR3 is 15 residues. J lost 4 bases, V lost 1 base, and 3 bases had no gene match. Germline V gives CDR1 MNHNS, CDR2 SASEGT.

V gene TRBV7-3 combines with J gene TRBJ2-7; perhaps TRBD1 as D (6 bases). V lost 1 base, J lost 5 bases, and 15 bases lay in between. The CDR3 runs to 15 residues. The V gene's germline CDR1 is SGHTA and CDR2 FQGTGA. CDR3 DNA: TGTGCCAGCAGCTTAAAAGCTCAGGGGAACAACGAGCAGTACTTC. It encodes CASSLKAQGNNEQYF.

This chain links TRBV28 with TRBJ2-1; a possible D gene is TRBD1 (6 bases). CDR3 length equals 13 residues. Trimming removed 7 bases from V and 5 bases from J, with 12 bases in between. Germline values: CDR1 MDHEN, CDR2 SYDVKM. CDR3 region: CASIGGNHNEQFF. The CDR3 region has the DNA TGTGCCAGCATTGGGGGCAACCACAATGAGCAGTTCTTC.

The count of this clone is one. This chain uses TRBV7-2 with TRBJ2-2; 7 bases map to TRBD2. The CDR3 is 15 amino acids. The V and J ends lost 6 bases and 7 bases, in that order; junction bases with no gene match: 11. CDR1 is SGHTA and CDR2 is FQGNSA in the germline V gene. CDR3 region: CASSTVAGRLGELFF. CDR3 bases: TGTGCCAGCAGTACAGTGGCCGGGAGGCTCGGGGAGCTGTTTTTT.

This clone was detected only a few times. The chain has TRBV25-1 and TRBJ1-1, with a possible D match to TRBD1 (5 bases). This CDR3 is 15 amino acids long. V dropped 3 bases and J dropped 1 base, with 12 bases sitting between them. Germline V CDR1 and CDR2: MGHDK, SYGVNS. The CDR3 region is CASSENSGWNTEAFF. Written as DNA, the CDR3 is TGTGCCAGCAGTGAGAACTCAGGGTGGAACACTGAAGCTTTCTTT.

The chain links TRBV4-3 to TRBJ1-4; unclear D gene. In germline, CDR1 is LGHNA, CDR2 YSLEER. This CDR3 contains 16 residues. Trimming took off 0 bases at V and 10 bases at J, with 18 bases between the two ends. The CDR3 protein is CASSQDPGLPRSKLFF. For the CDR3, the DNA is TGCGCCAGCAGCCAAGATCCCGGACTTCCACGCTCAAAACTGTTTTTT.

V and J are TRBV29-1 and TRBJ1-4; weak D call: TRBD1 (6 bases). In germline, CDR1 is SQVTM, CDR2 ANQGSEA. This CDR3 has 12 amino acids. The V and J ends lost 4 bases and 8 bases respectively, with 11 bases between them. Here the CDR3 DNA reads TGCAGCGTTGGGGCCAGGGGAGAAAAACTGTTTTTT. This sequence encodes CSVGARGEKLFF.

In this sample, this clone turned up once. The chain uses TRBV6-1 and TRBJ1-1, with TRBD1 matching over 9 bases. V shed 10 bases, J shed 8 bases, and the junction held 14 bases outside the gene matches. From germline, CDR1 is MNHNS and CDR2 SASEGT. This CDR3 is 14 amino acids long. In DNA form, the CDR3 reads TGTGCCACCTATAGCCCCCCCGGGACAGGGGAAGCTTTCTTT. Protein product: CATYSPPGTGEAFF.

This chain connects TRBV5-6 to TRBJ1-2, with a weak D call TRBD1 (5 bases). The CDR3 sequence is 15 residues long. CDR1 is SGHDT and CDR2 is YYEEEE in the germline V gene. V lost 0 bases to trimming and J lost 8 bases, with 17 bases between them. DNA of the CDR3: TGTGCCAGCAGCTTGGCCGGAGCAGGGAGGTTGGGCTACACCTTC. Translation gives CASSLAGAGRLGYTF.

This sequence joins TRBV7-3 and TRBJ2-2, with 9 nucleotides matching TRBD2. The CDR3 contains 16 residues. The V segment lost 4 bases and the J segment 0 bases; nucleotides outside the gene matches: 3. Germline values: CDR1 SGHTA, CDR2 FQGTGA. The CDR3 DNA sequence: TGTGCCAGCAGCTCCTTAGCGGGAGCGAACACCGGGGAGCTGTTTTTT. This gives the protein CASSSLAGANTGELFF. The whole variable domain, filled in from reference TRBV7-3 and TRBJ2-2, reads GAGVSQTPSNKVTEKGKYVELRCDPISGHTALYWYRQSLGQGPEFLIYFQGTGAADDSGLPNDRFFAVRPEGSVSTLKIQRTERGDSAVYLCASSSLAGANTGELFFGEGSRLTVL.

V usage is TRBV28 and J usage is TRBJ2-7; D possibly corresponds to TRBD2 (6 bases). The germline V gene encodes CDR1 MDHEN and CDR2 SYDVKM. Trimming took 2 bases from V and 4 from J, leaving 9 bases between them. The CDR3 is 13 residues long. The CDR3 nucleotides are TGTGCCAGCAGTTTAGCGGGGATATACGAGCAGTACTTC. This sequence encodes CASSLAGIYEQYF.

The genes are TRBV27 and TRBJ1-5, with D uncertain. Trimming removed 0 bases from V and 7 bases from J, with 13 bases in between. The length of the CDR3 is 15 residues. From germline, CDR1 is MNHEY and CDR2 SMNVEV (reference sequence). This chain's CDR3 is CASSLSVRGGQPQHF. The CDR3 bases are TGTGCCAGCAGTTTATCAGTGAGAGGAGGACAGCCCCAGCATTTT.

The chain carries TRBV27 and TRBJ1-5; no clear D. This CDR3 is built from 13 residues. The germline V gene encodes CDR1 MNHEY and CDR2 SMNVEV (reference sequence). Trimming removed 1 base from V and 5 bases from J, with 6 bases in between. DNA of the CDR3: TGTGCCAGCAGTTTATACATGTATCAGCCCCAGCATTTT. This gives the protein CASSLYMYQPQHF.

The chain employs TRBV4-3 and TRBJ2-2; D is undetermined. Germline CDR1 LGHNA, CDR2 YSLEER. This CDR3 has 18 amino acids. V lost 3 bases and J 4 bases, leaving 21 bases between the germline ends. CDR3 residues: CASSQAPGQSVLTGELFF. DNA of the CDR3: TGCGCCAGCAGCCAGGCCCCTGGCCAGTCAGTTCTCACCGGGGAGCTGTTTTTT.